Listed below are T cell receptor beta chains from one sample, sequenced in a study of blood T cell repertoires in COVID-19. The repertoire was sequenced with immunoSEQ multiplex PCR; TCRdb's copy has only in-frame clones and lacks some. The table includes around 220,000 clones, about 84% detected once. Sequenced sample: PBMCs or T cells enriched from blood (not recorded which). The receptors derive from a woman aged 40 to 50 with acute COVID-19. Each CDR3 is given with its conserved first and last residue. Each record gives: CDR3 protein, CDR3 DNA, clone size, V gene, D gene, J gene. D genes are given only for firm matches. Expanded clones get a size class; other rows say once, few or many, or leave the size out.

CDR3 protein: CATSRDLAGGNTDTQYF; CDR3 DNA: TGTGCCACCAGCAGAGATTTAGCGGGGGGCAACACAGATACGCAGTATTTT; clone size: -; V gene: TRBV15; D gene: TRBD2; J gene: TRBJ2-3
CDR3 protein: CASSPSGGTDTQYF; CDR3 DNA: TGTGCCAGCAGCCCCTCAGGGGGCACAGATACGCAGTATTTT; clone size: -; V gene: TRBV5-4; D gene: -; J gene: TRBJ2-3
CDR3 protein: CASGLNRDSQFF; CDR3 DNA: TGTGCTAGTGGTCTAAACCGGGACTCTCAGTTCTTC; clone size: -; V gene: TRBV12-5; D gene: -; J gene: TRBJ2-1
CDR3 protein: CATSIDISGANVLTF; CDR3 DNA: TGTGCCACCAGCATCGACATCTCTGGGGCCAACGTCCTGACTTTC; clone size: many; V gene: TRBV15; D gene: -; J gene: TRBJ2-6
CDR3 protein: CASSPRTSGGAKEQFF; CDR3 DNA: TGCGCCAGCAGCCCCAGGACTAGCGGGGGAGCCAAGGAGCAGTTCTTC; clone size: -; V gene: TRBV5-1; D gene: TRBD2; J gene: TRBJ2-1
CDR3 protein: CASSSWTVEAFF; CDR3 DNA: TGTGCCAGCAGCTCATGGACAGTAGAAGCTTTCTTT; clone size: -; V gene: TRBV13; D gene: -; J gene: TRBJ1-1
CDR3 protein: CASSQEGKGRRGEKLFF; CDR3 DNA: TGCGCCAGCAGCCAAGAAGGTAAAGGCAGGCGAGGGGAAAAACTGTTTTTT; clone size: -; V gene: TRBV4-3; D gene: -; J gene: TRBJ1-4
CDR3 protein: CASRAASIETLAKNIQYF; CDR3 DNA: TGTGCCAGCCGCGCTGCCTCTATAGAAACTCTAGCCAAAAACATTCAGTACTTC; clone size: -; V gene: TRBV19; D gene: -; J gene: TRBJ2-4
CDR3 protein: CASSPRGLSAFF; CDR3 DNA: TGTGCCAGCAGCCCCAGGGGGCTTAGCGCTTTCTTT; clone size: -; V gene: TRBV14; D gene: TRBD1; J gene: TRBJ1-1
CDR3 protein: CASTSGTANTGELFF; CDR3 DNA: TGTGCCAGCACCTCGGGGACAGCGAACACCGGGGAGCTGTTTTTT; clone size: -; V gene: TRBV5-6; D gene: TRBD1; J gene: TRBJ2-2
CDR3 protein: CASSVAAQAYGYTF; CDR3 DNA: TGTGCCAGCAGCGTAGCTGCCCAGGCCTATGGCTACACCTTC; clone size: many; V gene: TRBV9; D gene: -; J gene: TRBJ1-2
CDR3 protein: CASKGQGNREQFF; CDR3 DNA: TGTGCCAGCAAGGGACAGGGAAATCGTGAGCAGTTCTTC; clone size: -; V gene: TRBV27; D gene: TRBD1; J gene: TRBJ2-1
CDR3 protein: CASRVLGGGKEKLFF; CDR3 DNA: TGTGCCAGCAGGGTTCTTGGCGGCGGGAAGGAAAAACTGTTTTTT; clone size: -; V gene: TRBV28; D gene: -; J gene: TRBJ1-4
CDR3 protein: CAWSEGQGIQPQHF; CDR3 DNA: TGTGCCTGGAGTGAGGGACAGGGGATTCAGCCCCAGCATTTT; clone size: few; V gene: TRBV30; D gene: TRBD1; J gene: TRBJ1-5
CDR3 protein: CASSDSSGRTDTQYF; CDR3 DNA: TGTGCCAGCAGTGACTCTAGCGGACGCACAGATACGCAGTATTTT; clone size: -; V gene: TRBV6-4; D gene: -; J gene: TRBJ2-3
CDR3 protein: CASSPQGHDTQYF; CDR3 DNA: TGCGCCAGCAGCCCACAGGGCCACGATACGCAGTATTTT; clone size: -; V gene: TRBV5-1; D gene: -; J gene: TRBJ2-3
CDR3 protein: CASSLQEEVLDETQYF; CDR3 DNA: TGTGCCAGCAGCCTGCAGGAGGAGGTTTTGGATGAGACCCAGTACTTC; clone size: once; V gene: TRBV7-9; D gene: -; J gene: TRBJ2-5